This TCR beta chain originates from a study of OX40 agonist ivuxolimab in advanced cancers. The data were produced by immunoSEQ multiplex PCR, yet TCRdb's version contains in-frame clones alone and is incomplete. The sample records about 89,000 clones, approximately 90% being singletons. The germline V gene has CDR1 LNHDA and CDR2 SQIVND (reference sequence). This CDR3 comprises 17 residues. Trimming took 5 bases from V and 4 from J; bases not matched to a gene: 9. The TCR comes from an adult with an advanced solid tumor such as melanoma, head and neck, liver or kidney cancer. The material was CD4+ or CD8+ T cells sorted from blood, obtained in a trial of the OX40 agonist ivuxolimab. The J gene is TRBJ2-6, the V gene TRBV19; TRBD1 agrees at 9 bases. In nucleotides, the CDR3 is TGTGCCAGTAGTGTCTGGACAGGGGCGGGAGGGGCCAACGTCCTGACTTTC. It is translated as CASSVWTGAGGANVLTF.